This TCR beta chain emerged from a study of blood T cell repertoires in COVID-19. For the study at large: In each case, the material was cDNA or gDNA derived from T cells, B-cell-depleted T cells, or PBMCs.

The cohort comprised adults aged roughly 18 to 95 years residing in about 25 US areas. Sequenced by immunoSEQ multiplex PCR; TCRdb stores in-frame clones only, minus some. The table includes roughly 310,000 clones, roughly nine tenths detected once. Germline trimming cut 6 bases from V and 2 bases from J; bases unmatched to any gene: 4. The CDR3 runs to 15 residues. Germline CDR1 MNHEY, CDR2 SVGAGI. The source of this sequence is a man aged 55 to 70 who had recovered from COVID-19. The sequenced sample consisted of PBMCs or T cells enriched from blood (not recorded which). V and J are TRBV6-5 and TRBJ2-1; TRBD2 matches 10 bases. CDR3 in amino acids: CASRASGGAYNEQFF. In nucleotides, the CDR3 is TGTGCCAGCAGGGCTAGCGGGGGCGCCTACAATGAGCAGTTCTTC.